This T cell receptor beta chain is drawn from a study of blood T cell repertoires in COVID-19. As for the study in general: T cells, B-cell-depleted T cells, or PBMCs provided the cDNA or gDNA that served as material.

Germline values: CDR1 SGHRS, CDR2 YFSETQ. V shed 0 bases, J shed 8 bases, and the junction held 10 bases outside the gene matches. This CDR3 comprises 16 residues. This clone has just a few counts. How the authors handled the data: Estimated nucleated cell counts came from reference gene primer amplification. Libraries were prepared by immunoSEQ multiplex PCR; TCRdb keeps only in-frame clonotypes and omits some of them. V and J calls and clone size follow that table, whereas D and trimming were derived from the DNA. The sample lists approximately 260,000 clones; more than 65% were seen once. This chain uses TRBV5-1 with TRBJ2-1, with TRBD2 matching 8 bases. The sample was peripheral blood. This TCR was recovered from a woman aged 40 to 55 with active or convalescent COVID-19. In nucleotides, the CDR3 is TGCGCCAGCAGCTTGGACCCCGGGGGGGCTTTAGATGAGCAGTTCTTC. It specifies CASSLDPGGALDEQFF.